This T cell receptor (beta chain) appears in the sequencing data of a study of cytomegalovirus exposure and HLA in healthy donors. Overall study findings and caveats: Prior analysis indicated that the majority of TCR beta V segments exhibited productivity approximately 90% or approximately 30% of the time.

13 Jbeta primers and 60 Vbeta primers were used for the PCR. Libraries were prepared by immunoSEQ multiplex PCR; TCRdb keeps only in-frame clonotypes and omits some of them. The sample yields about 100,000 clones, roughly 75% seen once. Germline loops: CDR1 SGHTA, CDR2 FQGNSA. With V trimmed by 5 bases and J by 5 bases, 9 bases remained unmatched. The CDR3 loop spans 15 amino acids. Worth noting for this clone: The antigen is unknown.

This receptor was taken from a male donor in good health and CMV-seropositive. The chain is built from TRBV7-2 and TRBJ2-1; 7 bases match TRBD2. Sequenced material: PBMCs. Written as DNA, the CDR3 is TGTGCCAGCAGCACTAGACTAACTAGCGACAATGAGCAGTTCTTC. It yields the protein CASSTRLTSDNEQFF.